A single sample gave rise to the 20 T cell receptor beta chains below, sequenced in a study of cytomegalovirus exposure and HLA in healthy donors. Primers for the PCR totalled 60 Vbeta and 13 Jbeta. The method was immunoSEQ multiplex PCR; TCRdb's version includes in-frame clones alone and lacks a portion of them. The table includes roughly 180,000 clones, about four fifths detected once. Sequencing was carried out using PBMCs. The receptors derive from a girl aged 5 to 17 in good health and CMV-seropositive.

The V call is TRBV11-2, the J call TRBJ2-7; maybe TRBD1 (5 bases). In germline, CDR1 is SGHAT, CDR2 FQNNGV. CDR3 size: 14 residues. Trimming cost V 5 bases and J 5 bases, with 16 bases left between them. DNA of the CDR3: TGTGCCAGCAGCCCCCCGGGCAGGGTCCACGAGCAGTACTTC. It yields the protein CASSPPGRVHEQYF.

The V call is TRBV5-6, the J call TRBJ2-1; D may be TRBD2 (6 bases). Germline V lookup: CDR1 SGHDT, CDR2 YYEEEE. There are 17 residues in the CDR3. The V end was cut by 0 bases, the J end by 2 bases, with 15 bases between. The chain's CDR3 is CASSLARFAGPYNEQFF. CDR3 in DNA: TGTGCCAGCAGCTTGGCTCGTTTTGCGGGGCCCTACAATGAGCAGTTCTTC.

This chain joins TRBV19 and TRBJ1-2; D remains unclear. Germline V CDR1 and CDR2: LNHDA, SQIVND (reference sequence). Trimming shortened V by 5 bases and J by 4 bases, and 8 bases separated the two germline ends. The CDR3 has 12 amino acids. CDR3 loop: CASSPGAYGYTF. For the CDR3, the DNA is TGTGCCAGTAGTCCGGGTGCCTATGGCTACACCTTC.

The chain couples TRBV7-3 to TRBJ2-7; 7 bases map to TRBD1. Germline V gene sequence: CDR1 SGHTA, CDR2 FQGTGA. The CDR3 is 13 residues long. Unmatched junction bases numbered 6, after V lost 5 bases and J lost 5 bases. CDR3 residues: CASSAGGTDEQYF. The CDR3 DNA sequence: TGTGCCAGCAGCGCAGGGGGAACAGACGAGCAGTACTTC.

Only one count was recorded for this clone. V usage is TRBV28 and J usage is TRBJ2-7; D unclear. The ends were cut back, 7 bases at V and 4 bases at J, with 14 bases in the middle. Looked up from germline, CDR1 is MDHEN and CDR2 is SYDVKM. The CDR3 sequence is 13 residues long. The CDR3 loop is CASTAPLGYEQYF. The CDR3 bases are TGTGCCAGCACAGCCCCTCTCGGGTACGAGCAGTACTTC.

CDR3 region: CASSLKPGGLKGGYTF. The CDR3, as DNA: TGCGCCAGCAGCTTAAAACCAGGGGGCCTTAAGGGTGGCTACACCTTC. J is TRBJ1-2 and V is TRBV5-1; TRBD1 matches at 8 bases. The CDR3 contains 16 residues. Trimming cost V 2 bases and J 7 bases; bases outside gene matches: 13. Germline V gives CDR1 SGHRS, CDR2 YFSETQ.

The chain employs TRBV7-2 and TRBJ1-3; a weak D match, TRBD1 (6 bases). Germline CDR1 reads SGHTA; CDR2 reads FQGNSA. Trimming left V 5 bases short and J 1 base short, with 15 bases between. The length of the CDR3 is 16 residues. CDR3 coding DNA: TGTGCCAGCAGCCTGCAGGGGCTAGTGTCTGGAAACACCATATATTTT. It translates to CASSLQGLVSGNTIYF.

This chain joins TRBV6-4 and TRBJ1-2; 10 bases match TRBD1. The CDR3 spans 14 residues. The germline V gene encodes CDR1 MRHNA and CDR2 SNTAGT. After removal of 2 bases from V and 6 bases from J, the junction contained 3 bases not matched to a gene. In nucleotides, the CDR3 is TGTGCCAGCAGTGACGACAGGGGGCCTGATGGCTACACCTTC. It is translated as CASSDDRGPDGYTF.

This clone was seen just once. This chain uses TRBV7-3 with TRBJ1-3, with D perhaps matching TRBD1 (5 bases). Germline CDR1 is SGHTA and CDR2 is FQGTGA. The CDR3 has 15 amino acids. V lost 3 bases to trimming and J lost 4 bases, with 13 bases between them. The CDR3 nucleotides are TGTGCCAGCAGCTTTGGGGCTCAGATAGGAAACACCATATATTTT. Its translation: CASSFGAQIGNTIYF.

This clone showed up just a few times. The chain joins TRBV7-4 to TRBJ1-1, with a weak D call TRBD1 (6 bases). V lost 2 bases to trimming and J lost 1 base, with 8 bases between them. CDR1 and CDR2 (germline): SGHVT, SQSDAQ. This CDR3 has 14 residues. The CDR3 coding sequence is TGTGCCAGCAGCTTAACAGGGAGGAACACTGAAGCTTTCTTT. This sequence encodes CASSLTGRNTEAFF.

J is TRBJ2-1 and V is TRBV9; 11 nucleotides align to TRBD2. This CDR3 region has 15 residues. Germline values: CDR1 SGDLS, CDR2 YYNGEE. With 3 bases clipped from V and 4 bases from J, the junction kept 3 bases outside the gene matches. The CDR3 region is CASSAGTSGYNEQFF. As DNA, the CDR3 is TGTGCCAGCAGCGCCGGGACTAGCGGATACAATGAGCAGTTCTTC. Variable domain in full (rest from reference TRBV9 and TRBJ2-1): DSGVTQTPKHLITATGQRVTLRCSPRSGDLSVYWYQQSLDQGLQFLIQYYNGEERAKGNILERFSAQQFPDLHSELNLSSLELGDSALYFCASSAGTSGYNEQFFGPGTRLTVL.

The CDR3 here is CASISRGDNYGYTF. CDR3 DNA sequence: TGTGCCAGTATTTCCAGGGGGGACAACTATGGCTACACCTTC. J is TRBJ1-2 and V is TRBV19; TRBD1 agrees at 7 bases. Losses at the gene ends were 7 bases for V and 2 bases for J; bases not matched to a gene: 7. CDR1 LNHDA and CDR2 SQIVND come from the germline V gene (reference sequence). The CDR3 length is 14 residues.

The chain uses TRBV18 and TRBJ2-5; perhaps TRBD2 as D (5 bases). The CDR3 extends over 13 amino acids. Per the germline V gene, CDR1 is KGHSH and CDR2 is LQKENI. Trimming stripped 3 bases from V and 1 base from J, with 6 bases between. The CDR3 DNA reads TGTGCCAGCTCACCCCGGGGCCAAGAGACCCAGTACTTC. It yields the protein CASSPRGQETQYF.

The chain is built from TRBV21-1 and TRBJ2-1; the table names TRBD2, a call not compared with the DNA. TRBV21-1 corresponds to a pseudogene. The CDR3 totals 12 residues. Written as DNA, the CDR3 is TGTGCCAGCAGCTTAAAACTTAATGAGCAGTTCTTC. Amino acids: CASSLKLNEQFF.

The genes are TRBV6-6 and TRBJ2-7; no definite D call. CDR3 size: 13 residues. Trimming took off 2 bases at V and 4 bases at J, with 9 bases between the two ends. Germline CDR1 MNHNY, CDR2 SVGAGI (reference sequence). The CDR3 loop reads CASSYAGNYEQYF. In nucleotides, the CDR3 is TGTGCCAGCAGTTACGCAGGAAATTACGAGCAGTACTTC.

The gene calls are TRBV4-1 and TRBJ2-2; D gene uncertain. Germline assignment: CDR1 MGHRA and CDR2 YSYEKL. The V end lost 4 bases, the J end lost 10 bases, and 13 bases lay between the germline ends. The CDR3 loop spans 13 amino acids. The CDR3 bases are TGCGCCAGCAGCCCAGAGCGTTGCGAGGAGCTGTTTTTT. It codes for CASSPERCEELFF.

As for this clone: One end of the junction fails to match germline, which may point to a read error. This sequence joins TRBV7-9 and TRBJ1-2; D possibly corresponds to TRBD1 (6 bases). The CDR3 has 15 amino acids. Germline V gene lookup returns CDR1 SEHNR and CDR2 FQNEAQ (reference sequence). The CDR3 spells CTSSLGETGRYGYTF. The CDR3 region has the DNA TGTACCAGCAGCTTAGGAGAGACAGGCCGCTATGGCTACACCTTC.

To note about this clone: Other DNA sequences in this specimen translate into the identical CDR3. V is TRBV5-6 and J is TRBJ1-2, with D maybe TRBD1 (5 bases). V lost 1 base and J 0 bases, leaving 19 bases between the germline ends. This CDR3 has 18 amino acids. Germline V gives CDR1 SGHDT, CDR2 YYEEEE. This chain's CDR3 is CASSLLGGSGITNYGYTF. The DNA of the CDR3 is TGTGCCAGCAGCTTGTTAGGAGGGTCAGGGATCACTAACTATGGCTACACCTTC. Full variable domain (outside the CDR3, taken from reference TRBV5-6 and TRBJ1-2): DAGVTQSPTHLIKTRGQQVTLRCSPKSGHDTVSWYQQALGQGPQFIFQYYEEEERQRGNFPDRFSGHQFPNYSSELNVNALLLGDSALYLCASSLLGGSGITNYGYTFGSGTRLTVV.

J is TRBJ2-3 and V is TRBV30; a possible D gene is TRBD1 (5 bases). In germline, CDR1 is GTSNPN, CDR2 SVGIG (reference sequence). V gave up 2 bases and J gave up 4 bases, with 16 bases separating them. CDR3 size: 15 residues. CDR3 residues: CAWSSRVISPDTQYF. In DNA, the CDR3 is TGTGCCTGGAGTTCCAGGGTTATAAGTCCAGATACGCAGTATTTT.

This clone has a single count. This chain joins TRBV9 and TRBJ1-1, with D maybe TRBD1 (6 bases). Germline CDR1 reads SGDLS; CDR2 reads YYNGEE. Between the trimmed V and J ends, which lost 3 bases and 0 bases, there was a span of 12 bases. The CDR3 consists of 15 residues. This CDR3 is CASSAGGRVNTEAFF. The CDR3 coding sequence is TGTGCCAGCAGCGCGGGGGGCAGAGTGAACACTGAAGCTTTCTTT.